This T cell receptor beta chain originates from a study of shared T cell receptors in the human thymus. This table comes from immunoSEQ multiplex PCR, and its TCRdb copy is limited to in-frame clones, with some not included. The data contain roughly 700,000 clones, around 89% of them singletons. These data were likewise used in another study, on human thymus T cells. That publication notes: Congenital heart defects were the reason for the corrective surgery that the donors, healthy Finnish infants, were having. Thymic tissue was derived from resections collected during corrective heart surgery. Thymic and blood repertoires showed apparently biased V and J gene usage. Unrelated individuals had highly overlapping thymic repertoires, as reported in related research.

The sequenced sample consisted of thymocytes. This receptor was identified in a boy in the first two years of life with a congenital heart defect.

The CDR3 loop is CAWSATGGGRPRDTEAFF. CDR3 DNA: TGTGCCTGGAGTGCGACAGGGGGCGGGCGGCCTAGGGACACTGAAGCTTTCTTT. This chain links TRBV30 with TRBJ1-1; 10 bases align to TRBD1. The germline gives CDR1 GTSNPN, CDR2 SVGIG (reference sequence). This CDR3 is built from 18 residues. V was pared by 1 base and J by 3 bases, with 14 bases of the junction left unmatched.